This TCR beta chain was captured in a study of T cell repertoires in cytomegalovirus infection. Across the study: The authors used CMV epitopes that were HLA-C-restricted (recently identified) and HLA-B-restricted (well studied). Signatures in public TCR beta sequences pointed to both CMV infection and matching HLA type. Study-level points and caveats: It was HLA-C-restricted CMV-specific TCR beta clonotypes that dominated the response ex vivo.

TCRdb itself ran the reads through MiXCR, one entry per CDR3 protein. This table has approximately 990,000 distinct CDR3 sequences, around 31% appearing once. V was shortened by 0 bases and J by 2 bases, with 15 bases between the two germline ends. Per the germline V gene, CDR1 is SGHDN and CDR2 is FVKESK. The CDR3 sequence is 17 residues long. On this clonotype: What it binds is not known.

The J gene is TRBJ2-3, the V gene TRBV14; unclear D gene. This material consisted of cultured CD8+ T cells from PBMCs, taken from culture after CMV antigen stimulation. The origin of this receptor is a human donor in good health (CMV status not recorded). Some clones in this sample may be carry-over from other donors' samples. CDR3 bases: TGTGCCAGCAGCCAAGATAGTAGGTCTGCCCTCACAGATACGCAGTATTTT. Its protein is CASSQDSRSALTDTQYF. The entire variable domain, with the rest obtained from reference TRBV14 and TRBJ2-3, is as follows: EAGVTQFPSHSVIEKGQTVTLRCDPISGHDNLYWYRRVMGKEIKFLLHFVKESKQDESGMPNNRFLAERTGGTYSTLKVQPAELEDSGVYFCASSQDSRSALTDTQYFGPGTRLTVL.